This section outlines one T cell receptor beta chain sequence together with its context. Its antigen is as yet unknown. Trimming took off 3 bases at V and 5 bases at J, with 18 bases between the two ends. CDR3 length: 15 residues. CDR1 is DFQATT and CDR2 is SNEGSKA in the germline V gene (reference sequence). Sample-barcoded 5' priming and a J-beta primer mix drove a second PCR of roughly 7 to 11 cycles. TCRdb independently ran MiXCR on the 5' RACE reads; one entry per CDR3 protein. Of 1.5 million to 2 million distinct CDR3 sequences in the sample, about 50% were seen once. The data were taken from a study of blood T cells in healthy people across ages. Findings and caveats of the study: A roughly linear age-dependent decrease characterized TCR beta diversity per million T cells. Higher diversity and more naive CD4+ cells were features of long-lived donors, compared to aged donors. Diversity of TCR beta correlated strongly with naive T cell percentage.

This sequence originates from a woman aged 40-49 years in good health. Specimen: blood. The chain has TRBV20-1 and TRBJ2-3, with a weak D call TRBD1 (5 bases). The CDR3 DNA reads TGCAGTGCTAGTTTTATCAGGGTTAATCGAGATACGCAGTATTTT. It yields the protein CSASFIRVNRDTQYF.